Listed here are 32 T cell receptor beta chains from one sample, sequenced in a study of tumor and adjacent non-tumor tissue in lung cancer (dated by TCRdb to the late 2010s). RNA was extracted from bulk unsorted tissue and checked for quality with a NanoDrop ND-1000 and an Agilent 2100. The library was produced with multiplex PCR. TCRdb shows the sequencer as Illumina HiSeq 2500. Following protocols modified from ARM-PCR, the researchers constructed TCRbeta libraries through three rounds of nested PCR with primers (Table S4). TCRdb cleaned the public reads at Q25 with fastp, built clones with MiXCR and kept in-frame beta chains. When rows share a CDR3 protein, they turn into one entry using the most common DNA and genes. For this sample there are roughly 93,000 distinct CDR3 sequences; roughly 70% appear just once. The ten top clones hold about 16% of the sample. The sample taken for sequencing was lung tumor tissue. The source of these receptors is a man aged 55-75 years with non-small cell lung cancer.

About this clonotype: A much bigger clone sits one base away, suggesting this may be a read error. The chain has TRBV6-2 or TRBV6-3 and TRBJ1-5; 7 nucleotides align to TRBD1. CDR1 and CDR2 from the germline V gene are MNHEY and SVGEGT. The length of the CDR3 is 15 residues. With V trimmed by 5 bases and J by 9 bases, 13 bases remained unmatched. DNA of the CDR3: TGTGCCAGCAGTGACACCGACAGGGTTAGTCTGCCCCAGCATTTT. As protein: CASSDTDRVSLPQHF.

The chain is built from TRBV20-1 and TRBJ2-3; 9 bases are a match to TRBD2. CDR1 DFQATT and CDR2 SNEGSKA come from the germline V gene (reference sequence). Losses at the gene ends were 0 bases for V and 5 bases for J; bases not matched to a gene: 9. This CDR3 has 16 residues. CDR3 sequence reads: CSARDNLAGLIDTQYF. The DNA of the CDR3 is TGCAGTGCTAGAGATAACCTAGCGGGACTCATAGATACGCAGTATTTT.

As concerns this clonotype: This may be a read error, as it is one base from a much larger clone. The CDR3 nucleotides are TGTGCCAGCAGCGGGACATTCTCCCTCAATGAGCAGTTCTTC. It yields the protein CASSGTFSLNEQFF. This chain joins TRBV5-8 and TRBJ2-1; the D gene is possibly TRBD1 (6 bases). V was shortened by 4 bases and J by 6 bases, with 14 bases between the two germline ends. The CDR3 totals 14 residues. The germline V gene encodes CDR1 SGHTS and CDR2 YDEGEE.

With respect to this clonotype: A much larger clone differs by one base, so this may be a read error. V usage is TRBV24-1 and J usage is TRBJ2-1, with a possible D match to TRBD2 (6 bases). V shed 4 bases and J shed 3 bases, with 15 bases lying between them. This CDR3 spans 16 amino acids. The germline CDR1 and CDR2 sequences are KGHDR and SFDVKD. The CDR3 sequence: CATSDPRDWGYNEQFF. Here the CDR3 DNA reads TGTGCCACCAGTGACCCACGGGACTGGGGCTACAATGAGCAGTTCTTC.

This clonotype appeared a single time. The chain carries TRBV12-5 and TRBJ1-5; the D is unclear. The J call may be incorrect, as the DNA end agrees better with TRBJ2-3. The CDR3 totals 11 residues. Per germline, CDR1 LGHNT and CDR2 FRNRAP. The CDR3 loop is CASGLDLPQYF. In DNA form, the CDR3 reads TGTGCTAGTGGTTTGGATCTGCCCCAGTATTTT.

This clonotype was found many times. The rearrangement joins TRBV29-1 to TRBJ2-7; 7 bases agree with TRBD2. The CDR3 sequence is 13 residues long. J lost 8 bases, V lost 5 bases, and 12 bases had no gene match. Germline CDR1 reads SQVTM; CDR2 reads ANQGSEA. CDR3 in DNA: TGCAGCGTTCTTGGTTCGACCAGCGGGAAGCAGTACTTC. Its translation: CSVLGSTSGKQYF.

The chain links TRBV6-5 to TRBJ2-3; 10 bases line up with TRBD2. The CDR3 is made up of 17 amino acids. J gave up 0 bases and V 10 bases, and 13 bases lay outside the gene matches. In germline, CDR1 is MNHEY, CDR2 SVGAGI. CDR3 nucleotide sequence: TGTGCCACCGCTAGGACTAGCGGTAGCAGTAGCACAGATACGCAGTATTTT. Protein sequence: CATARTSGSSSTDTQYF.

In its sample, this clonotype was seen once. V gene TRBV12-3 or TRBV12-4 combines with J gene TRBJ2-1; 10 bases line up with TRBD2. The CDR3 is 15 amino acids. The chain's CDR3 is CGSSATAGGYNEQFF. CDR3 bases: TGTGGAAGCAGCGCGACAGCGGGGGGGTACAATGAGCAGTTCTTC.

The chain employs TRBV4-1 and TRBJ2-3; 8 bases map to TRBD2. Germline values: CDR1 MGHRA, CDR2 YSYEKL. Losses at the gene ends were 0 bases for V and 7 bases for J; bases not matched to a gene: 9. This CDR3 is built from 16 residues. The CDR3 nucleotides are TGCGCCAGCAGCCAAGATACGGGGGGGATGGTGAATACGCAGTATTTT. It translates to CASSQDTGGMVNTQYF.

The chain has TRBV11-2 and TRBJ2-1; TRBD2 matches at 14 bases. The V gene's germline CDR1 is SGHAT and CDR2 FQNNGV. CDR3 length: 19 residues. CDR3 protein: CVSSLGLAGVSSQVNEQFF. The CDR3 DNA sequence: TGTGTGAGCAGCCTGGGACTAGCGGGAGTGAGTTCCCAAGTCAATGAGCAGTTCTTC.

As for this clonotype: At one boundary the junction diverges from the germline segment, which might be a read error. This chain connects TRBV2 to TRBJ2-3; a possible D gene is TRBD2 (5 bases). Germline V lookup: CDR1 SNHLY, CDR2 FYNNEI. This CDR3 region has 15 residues. CDR3 protein: CASSVEKRSTDTKYF. CDR3 nucleotides: TGTGCCAGCAGTGTAGAAAAGCGGAGCACAGATACGAAGTATTTT.

On this clonotype itself: A much larger clone lies one base from this, so it may be a read error. For the CDR3, the DNA is TGTGCCAGCAGACCTCGGGGGGCTGTCGAGACCCAGTACTTC. Its protein is CASRPRGAVETQYF. The chain combines TRBV7-9 with TRBJ2-5; weak D call: TRBD2 (7 bases). This CDR3 is built from 14 residues. V gave up 6 bases and J gave up 5 bases, with 16 bases separating them. Germline-derived CDR1 and CDR2 are SEHNR and FQNEAQ (reference sequence).

Comment on this clonotype: An end of the junction does not agree with germline; a read error may underlie this. The chain couples TRBV29-1 to TRBJ2-7, with 9 nucleotides matching TRBD2. The germline V gene encodes CDR1 SQVTM and CDR2 ANQGSEA. This CDR3 is 13 amino acids long. The CDR3 loop reads CSVGAGTSSEQYF. The CDR3 DNA follows: TGTAGCGTTGGCGCTGGGACTAGCTCTGAGCAGTACTTC.

Concerning this clonotype itself: This CDR3 fails to terminate in the conserved phenylalanine or tryptophan, so it likely reflects a read error. The rearrangement joins TRBV11-1 to TRBJ2-1, with 8 bases identical to TRBD1. With the DNA end fitting TRBJ2-7 better, the J assignment may be wrong. Germline assignment: CDR1 SGHAT and CDR2 FQDESV (reference sequence). The CDR3 consists of 16 residues. The CDR3 sequence: CASSYPSGGGHNEQYL. As DNA, the CDR3 is TGTGCCAGCAGCTACCCGTCAGGGGGCGGCCACAATGAGCAGTACTTA.

The chain recombines TRBV11-3 with TRBJ1-6; TRBD1 matches at 9 bases. Losses at the gene ends were 5 bases for V and 7 bases for J; bases not matched to a gene: 3. The CDR3 is 14 residues long. Germline-derived CDR1 and CDR2 are SGHNT and YENEEA. DNA for the CDR3: TGTGCCAGCAGCCTCGGGACAGGGAATTCACCCCTCCACTTT. Its protein product is CASSLGTGNSPLHF.

Details on this clonotype: Just one base apart from a much larger clone, this may be a read error. This chain joins TRBV5-1 and TRBJ2-5, with D possibly matching TRBD2 (5 bases). The V gene's germline CDR1 is SGHRS and CDR2 YFSETQ. Trimming took off 0 bases at V and 4 bases at J, with 13 bases between the two ends. The CDR3 spans 15 residues. The DNA of the CDR3 is TGCGCCAGCAGCTTGGAAGGGATTAGCGTAGAGACCCAGTACTTC. This encodes CASSLEGISVETQYF. Full variable domain (missing parts from reference TRBV5-1 and TRBJ2-5): KAGVTQTPRYLIKTRGQQVTLSCSPISGHRSVSWYQQTPGQGLQFLFEYFSETQRNKGNFPGRFSGRQFSNSRSEMNVSTLELGDSALYLCASSLEGISVETQYFGPGTRLLVL.

Notes on this clonotype: A read error may produce the germline difference seen at one junction end. The rearrangement joins TRBV11-1 to TRBJ2-7, with TRBD1 identical over 7 bases. CDR1 and CDR2 from the germline V gene are SGHAT and FQDESV (reference sequence). This CDR3 comprises 15 residues. CDR3 residues: CASSTVVQGRYEQYF. The CDR3 DNA follows: TGTGCCAGCAGCACCGTAGTACAGGGGCGTTACGAACAGTACTTC.

The V gene is TRBV12-3 or TRBV12-4, the J gene TRBJ2-5; D may be TRBD2 (6 bases). Trimming shortened V by 10 bases and J by 1 base, and 16 bases separated the two germline ends. The CDR3 is 14 residues long. The CDR3 DNA sequence: TGTGCCAACAGGCGGGGAATGGCCCAAGAGACCCAGTACTTC. Translating gives CANRRGMAQETQYF.

With regard to this clonotype: Just one base apart from a much larger clone, this may be a read error. V gene TRBV28 combines with J gene TRBJ2-6, with D possibly being TRBD2 (6 bases). The CDR3 is made up of 15 amino acids. Germline V lookup: CDR1 MDHEN, CDR2 SYDVKM. V was clipped by 8 bases and J by 1 base, with 12 bases between them. CDR3 sequence reads: CASHLRDSGANVLTF. The CDR3 DNA reads as TGTGCCAGCCATTTGCGGGATTCTGGGGCCAACGTCCTGACTTTC.

A few counts support this clonotype. The chain carries TRBV27 and TRBJ2-3; a possible D gene is TRBD2 (5 bases). Trimming removed 0 bases at V and 4 bases at J, with 8 bases between. CDR1 and CDR2 (germline): MNHEY, SMNVEV (reference sequence). This CDR3 has 14 amino acids. The CDR3 region has the DNA TGTGCCAGCAGTTTATCCGGGATCGCAGATACGCAGTATTTT. Residues: CASSLSGIADTQYF.

V and J are TRBV7-8 and TRBJ1-5, with TRBD1 as a possible D gene (5 bases). V lost 5 bases to trimming and J lost 7 bases, with 21 bases between them. Germline V gene sequence: CDR1 SGHVS, CDR2 FQNEAQ. The CDR3 sequence is 16 residues long. In DNA, the CDR3 is TGTGCCAGCAGCGTAGACAGCAGTCGTTCTAGGCAGCCCCAGCATTTT. It codes for CASSVDSSRSRQPQHF.

A remark on this clonotype: A read error may account for a junction end that differs from germline. CDR3: CASAWDRARYQQYF. Here the CDR3 DNA reads TGTGCCAGCGCGTGGGACAGGGCTCGCTACCAGCAGTACTTC. The chain joins TRBV28 to TRBJ2-7, with 9 bases identical to TRBD1. Germline values: CDR1 MDHEN, CDR2 SYDVKM. The CDR3 has 14 residues.

This clonotype has a single count. The chain is built from TRBV20-1 and TRBJ1-3, with D tentatively TRBD1 (6 bases). Germline V gives CDR1 DFQATT, CDR2 SNEGSKA (reference sequence). Deletions cut 5 bases from V and 0 bases from J, with 11 bases between. This CDR3 is 14 amino acids long. CDR3 amino acids: CSAGGRSSGNTIYF. The CDR3 DNA is TGCAGTGCTGGGGGCAGGAGCTCTGGAAACACCATATATTTT.

To note about this clonotype: It may be a read error: a sequence one base away is much more abundant. The V call is TRBV7-9, the J call TRBJ1-2; D ambiguous. Germline V gene lookup returns CDR1 SEHNR and CDR2 FQNEAQ (reference sequence). The CDR3 runs 15 residues. V shed 5 bases and J shed 5 bases, with 18 bases lying between them. The CDR3 spells CASSHSDAVVYGYTF. The CDR3 nucleotides read TGTGCCAGCAGCCATTCGGACGCGGTGGTATATGGCTACACCTTC.

The rearrangement joins TRBV19 to TRBJ1-2; D is uncertain. The CDR3 consists of 15 residues. CDR1 and CDR2 (germline): LNHDA, SQIVND (reference sequence). Between the trimmed V and J ends, which lost 2 bases and 1 base, there was a span of 11 bases. As DNA, the CDR3 is TGTGCCAGTAGTATACCCACGGGCGATAACTATGGCTACACCTTC. The encoded protein is CASSIPTGDNYGYTF.

Concerning this clonotype itself: A read error may account for a junction end that differs from germline. The genes are TRBV6-6 and TRBJ2-3; possible D gene TRBD2, 6 bases. The CDR3 has 17 residues. CDR1 and CDR2 from the germline V gene are MNHNY and SVGAGI (reference sequence). The CDR3 region is CASSYGEDTFYTDTQYF. The CDR3 DNA reads TGCGCCAGCAGTTACGGGGAGGACACTTTCTACACGGATACGCAGTATTTT.

Remarks on this clonotype: At one of its ends the junction is not consistent with the germline gene, which may arise from a read error. The DNA for the CDR3 is TGTGCCAGCCGGACTAGTGGGAGGTCAGATATGCAGTATTTT. As protein: CASRTSGRSDMQYF. The chain recombines TRBV6-1 with TRBJ2-3; 7 bases line up with TRBD2. Per germline, CDR1 MNHNS and CDR2 SASEGT. This CDR3 is 14 amino acids long.

The chain employs TRBV4-1 and TRBJ2-3, with TRBD2 matching over 7 bases. The germline gives CDR1 MGHRA, CDR2 YSYEKL. This CDR3 spans 14 amino acids. The trim removed 8 bases at V and 1 base at J, leaving 6 bases unmatched. The CDR3 DNA sequence: TGCGCCAGCGCAGAGCGGGACCGCACAGATACGCAGTATTTT. Translating gives CASAERDRTDTQYF.

Comments on this clonotype: A read error may produce the germline difference seen at one junction end. V and J are TRBV4-3 and TRBJ2-3, with 9 bases aligning to TRBD2. Germline assignment: CDR1 LGHNA and CDR2 YSLEER. The CDR3 consists of 15 residues. The CDR3 sequence is CASNQIAGDRDTQYF. DNA of the CDR3: TGCGCCAGCAACCAAATAGCGGGAGACCGAGATACACAGTATTTT.

The gene calls are TRBV6-5 and TRBJ1-5; 9 bases line up with TRBD1. CDR1 and CDR2 (germline): MNHEY, SVGAGI. This CDR3 spans 16 amino acids. V dropped 9 bases and J dropped 2; count of bases not matched to a gene: 11. The chain's CDR3 is CASRSGTGNGNQPQHF. As DNA, the CDR3 is TGTGCCAGTAGATCCGGGACAGGGAATGGCAATCAGCCCCAGCATTTT.

The count of this clonotype is one. The gene calls are TRBV10-1 and TRBJ2-3; 12 nucleotides agree with TRBD2. CDR3 length equals 17 residues. J lost 2 bases, V lost 3 bases, and 6 bases had no gene match. Germline-derived CDR1 and CDR2 are WNHNN and SYGVQD (reference sequence). The CDR3 nucleotides are TGCGCCAGCAGTGACTCACTAGCGGGGGGCCTCACAGATACGCAGTATTTT. This translates into CASSDSLAGGLTDTQYF.

The chain recombines TRBV7-8 with TRBJ2-6, with D uncertain. The V and J ends lost 6 bases and 0 bases respectively, with 6 bases between them. The germline V gene has CDR1 SGHVS and CDR2 FQNEAQ. The CDR3 covers 14 residues. The CDR3 protein is CASSWLSGANVLTF. The CDR3 DNA sequence: TGTGCCAGCAGTTGGCTCTCTGGGGCCAACGTCCTGACTTTC.